The clone carrying this TCR beta chain was observed a handful of times. Its target is unknown. The record originates from a study of beta chain features in type 1 diabetes. A sort by CD45RO/CCR7/CD25/CD127/CD95/CD27 yielded CD4+ naive, central memory, regulatory and stem cell-like memory cells. Trimming pared 0 bases from V and 2 bases from J, leaving 7 bases between. The CDR3 runs to 14 residues. CDR1 and CDR2 from the germline V gene are MNHEY and SVGAGI. Expressed TCRB transcripts got sequenced, as all isolated RNA was reverse transcribed. Using immunoSEQ multiplex PCR, the repertoire was profiled, and TCRdb retains in-frame clones only, with some absent. The sample consists of fewer than 450,000 clones, approximately 13% of them appearing once. Study-wide results and caveats: In every one of the four CD4+ subsets, TCRB CDR3s were moderately but significantly shorter in Type 1 diabetes patients.

The receptor was isolated from a woman aged 18 to 35 with type 1 diabetes. Sequencing was performed on naive CD4+ T cells from blood. V is TRBV6-5 and J is TRBJ1-2; D gene unclear. The CDR3 is CASSYSWENYGYTF. The DNA of the CDR3 is TGTGCCAGCAGTTACTCCTGGGAGAACTATGGCTACACCTTC.